Sequencing of this T cell receptor beta chain was carried out in a study of T cells after yellow fever vaccination. Study overall: For low cell numbers, libraries were made with SMART-Seq v4 Ultra Low Input. General observations from the study: Post-booster samples contained most primary-vaccination clones (just under 98% CD4, about 87% CD8).

MiXCR, run by TCRdb on the 5' RACE reads, gives a single entry per CDR3 protein. The profile shows under 600,000 distinct CDR3 sequences, about 13% of them singletons. Germline CDR1 is SGHTA and CDR2 is FQGNSA. The CDR3 totals 15 residues. V lost 8 bases, J lost 1 base, and 7 bases stayed unmatched. In its sample, this clonotype was seen a few times. Antigen unknown. This clonotype was sampled from a man younger than 45 who received the YFV17D yellow fever vaccine. This sequence joins TRBV7-2 and TRBJ2-1; 8 bases align to TRBD2. Sequenced material: PBMCs, taken on the day of the yellow fever booster vaccination. CDR3 region: CASRSVAGSYNEQFF. The CDR3 bases are TGTGCCAGCCGATCCGTAGCGGGGTCCTACAATGAGCAGTTCTTC. Filled out from reference TRBV7-2 and TRBJ2-1, the complete variable domain reads GAGVSQSPSNKVTEKGKDVELRCDPISGHTALYWYRQSLGQGLEFLIYFQGNSAPDKSGLPSDRFSAERTGGSVSTLTIQRTQQEDSAVYLCASRSVAGSYNEQFFGPGTRLTVL.